These 22 T cell receptor beta chains originate from one sample sequenced in a study of T-cell memory formation after mild COVID-19. TCRdb reprocessed the 5' RACE reads with MiXCR, giving one entry per CDR3 protein. This table has under 250,000 distinct CDR3 sequences, over 15% appearing once. Sequences were obtained from PBMCs or a T cell subset sorted from them (not recorded which). The receptors were sampled from an adult woman who had mild COVID-19 (a few samples of this study predate the infection). Cell type and time point are not known.

CDR3 sequence reads: CASSQSRLAGGSGLADTQYF. The CDR3 DNA sequence: TGCGCCAGCAGTCAATCGAGGCTAGCGGGAGGGTCTGGATTAGCAGATACGCAGTATTTT. The rearrangement links TRBV23-1 to TRBJ2-3; 12 bases are a match to TRBD2. TRBV23-1 is known as an ORF, though its function is uncertain. V shed 0 bases, J shed 4 bases, and the junction held 14 bases outside the gene matches. The CDR3 is made up of 20 amino acids.

The genes are TRBV12-3 or TRBV12-4 and TRBJ2-2, with 9 bases that match TRBD2. CDR3 size: 16 residues. The J segment lost 6 bases and the V segment lost 4 bases, leaving 9 bases of the junction unmatched. CDR3 sequence: CASSSLGGGRAGELFF. The CDR3 DNA sequence: TGTGCCAGCAGTTCCCTCGGGGGCGGGAGGGCCGGGGAGCTGTTTTTT.

Concerning this clonotype: One end of the junction varies from germline; a read error may be responsible. The gene calls are TRBV20-1 and TRBJ2-7; TRBD2 matches 10 bases. Germline V gives CDR1 DFQATT, CDR2 SNEGSKA (reference sequence). This CDR3 has 11 amino acids. The CDR3 coding sequence is TGCAGTGCCGCGACTACTAGCGGGGTCGACTTC. This gives the protein CSAATTSGVDF.

V is TRBV9 and J is TRBJ1-1; no definite D call. The ends were cut back, 0 bases at V and 7 bases at J, with 13 bases in the middle. The CDR3 runs 14 residues. Germline V gives CDR1 SGDLS, CDR2 YYNGEE. CDR3 in amino acids: CASSVEGGRIEAFF. The CDR3 nucleotides read TGTGCCAGCAGCGTAGAGGGAGGGAGGATTGAAGCTTTCTTT.

The chain is built from TRBV5-4 and TRBJ1-6, with D uncertain. The CDR3 extends over 16 amino acids. Germline V CDR1 and CDR2: SGHNT, YYREEE (reference sequence). Trimming cost V 4 bases and J 6 bases, with 17 bases left between them. CDR3 sequence reads: CASSSLQARGNSPLHF. DNA of the CDR3: TGTGCCAGCAGCAGCTTACAAGCACGGGGTAATTCACCCCTCCACTTT.

This chain links TRBV4-2 with TRBJ1-2; 7 bases match TRBD1. The V segment lost 4 bases and the J segment 3 bases; nucleotides outside the gene matches: 8. CDR3 length equals 15 residues. Per the germline V gene, CDR1 is LGHNA and CDR2 is YNFKEQ. The CDR3 coding sequence is TGTGCCAGCAGCCCGAGACAGGGCGCGGACTATGGCTACACCTTC. Translating it yields CASSPRQGADYGYTF.

This chain connects TRBV24-1 to TRBJ2-1; no clear D gene. The germline V gene encodes CDR1 KGHDR and CDR2 SFDVKD. The CDR3 totals 15 residues. V gave up 3 bases and J gave up 11 bases, with 19 bases separating them. DNA of the CDR3: TGTGCCACCAGTGATCGCGTAGTCGGTGGTTCTAAGCAGTTCTTC. It yields the protein CATSDRVVGGSKQFF.

This clonotype was found many times. The chain has TRBV5-1 and TRBJ1-1; D is unclear. Per the germline V gene, CDR1 is SGHRS and CDR2 is YFSETQ. Trimming cost V 0 bases and J 0 bases, with 6 bases left between them. The CDR3 is 14 residues long. Written as DNA, the CDR3 is TGCGCCAGCAGCTTGGATGGGATGAACACTGAAGCTTTCTTT. The encoded protein is CASSLDGMNTEAFF.

The V gene is TRBV29-1, the J gene TRBJ2-1, with 14 bases matching TRBD2. CDR1 and CDR2 from the germline V gene are SQVTM and ANQGSEA. J was trimmed by 6 bases and V by 8 bases; bases with no gene match: 18. This CDR3 spans 18 amino acids. CDR3 bases: TGCAGCCCCTCCGGGACTAGCGGGAGAGTCGAGACTTCCAATGAGCAGTTCTTC. It specifies CSPSGTSGRVETSNEQFF.

This clonotype showed up just a few times. The chain has TRBV7-8 and TRBJ2-2, with 10 bases that match TRBD2. The trim removed 2 bases at V and 0 bases at J, leaving 6 bases unmatched. This CDR3 region has 18 residues. CDR1 is SGHVS and CDR2 is FQNEAQ in the germline V gene. CDR3 DNA sequence: TGTGCCAGCAGCTTAATCACCACTAGCGGGGCGAACACCGGGGAGCTGTTTTTT. The encoded protein is CASSLITTSGANTGELFF.

The CDR3 sequence: CASSPRQGSYEQYF. For the CDR3, the DNA is TGTGCCAGCTCACCGAGACAGGGGTCCTACGAGCAGTACTTC. The chain links TRBV18 to TRBJ2-7, with 8 bases matching TRBD1. Trimming at V came to 3 bases and at J to 1 base, leaving 2 bases not matched to a gene. The CDR3 covers 14 residues. Per the germline V gene, CDR1 is KGHSH and CDR2 is LQKENI. The complete variable domain, with remaining parts taken from reference TRBV18 and TRBJ2-7, reads NAGVMQNPRHLVRRRGQEARLRCSPMKGHSHVYWYRQLPEEGLKFMVYLQKENIIDESGMPKERFSAEFPKEGPSILRIQQVVRGDSAAYFCASSPRQGSYEQYFGPGTRLTVT.

V usage is TRBV29-1 and J usage is TRBJ1-1, with 7 bases identical to TRBD1. Germline values: CDR1 SQVTM, CDR2 ANQGSEA. The CDR3 totals 13 residues. V trimming: 7 bases; J trimming: 0 bases; junction bases outside the gene matches: 5. CDR3 loop: CSAQTGMNTEAFF. In DNA form, the CDR3 reads TGCAGCGCCCAGACAGGGATGAACACTGAAGCTTTCTTT.

This clonotype came up a few times. The V call is TRBV12-3 or TRBV12-4, the J call TRBJ1-1, with TRBD1 identical over 7 bases. The CDR3 has 15 residues. V lost 1 base and J lost 4; bases outside the gene matches: 6. The CDR3 bases are TGTGCCAGCAGTTTAGTTCCAGGGGGAGGCACTGAAGCTTTCTTT. It yields the protein CASSLVPGGGTEAFF.

This clonotype was found a few times. V usage is TRBV7-6 and J usage is TRBJ2-3; the D gene is possibly TRBD1 (5 bases). CDR3 size: 17 residues. CDR1 and CDR2 from the germline V gene are SGHVS and FNYEAQ. V was cut by 2 bases and J by 0 bases, with 15 bases left in between. The CDR3 bases are TGTGCCAGCAGCTTAAGTGGGGCGACCCTCAGCACAGATACGCAGTATTTT. This encodes CASSLSGATLSTDTQYF.

The V and J genes are TRBV18 and TRBJ2-3; D may be TRBD2 (5 bases). Germline CDR1 KGHSH, CDR2 LQKENI. Trimming shortened V by 3 bases and J by 0 bases, and 10 bases separated the two germline ends. CDR3 length: 15 residues. For the CDR3, the DNA is TGTGCCAGCTCACCCCCCCGGACTAGCACAGATACGCAGTATTTT. Translation: CASSPPRTSTDTQYF.

The chain recombines TRBV24-1 with TRBJ1-2, with D uncertain. The germline CDR1 and CDR2 sequences are KGHDR and SFDVKD. Trimming took off 4 bases at V and 4 bases at J, with 12 bases between the two ends. This CDR3 comprises 14 residues. The CDR3 DNA follows: TGTGCCACCAGTGACCGCTGGACGACCTATGGCTACACCTTC. Amino acids: CATSDRWTTYGYTF.

The rearrangement uses TRBV20-1 and TRBJ1-2; D call uncertain. From germline, CDR1 is DFQATT and CDR2 SNEGSKA (reference sequence). This CDR3 has 14 amino acids. V was cut by 1 base and J by 6 bases, with 15 bases left in between. The CDR3: CSARAAAPGDGYTF. CDR3 in DNA: TGCAGTGCTAGAGCAGCCGCCCCCGGGGATGGCTACACCTTC.

This clonotype was detected many times. The chain joins TRBV3-1 to TRBJ1-2; D not resolved. With 5 bases removed from V and 4 bases from J, the gap between germline ends came to 14 bases. Germline loops: CDR1 LGHDT, CDR2 YNNKEL (reference sequence). CDR3 length: 14 residues. This CDR3 reads CASSFVGSPYGYTF. The CDR3 DNA reads as TGTGCCAGCAGCTTCGTCGGGTCCCCCTATGGCTACACCTTC.

With respect to this clonotype: The germline gene is not matched at one end of the junction; a read error may be the cause. This chain links TRBV6-1 with TRBJ1-4, with D tentatively TRBD1 (6 bases). The germline V gene has CDR1 MNHNS and CDR2 SASEGT. This CDR3 has 15 amino acids. The CDR3 DNA follows: TGTGCCAGCAGTGAAGCCGGGGGCTCGGGACTACCGATCGCTTTT. Protein sequence: CASSEAGGSGLPIAF.

Details on this clonotype: An end of the junction does not agree with germline; a read error may underlie this. This chain uses TRBV7-3 with TRBJ2-3; the D is unclear. This CDR3 has 16 amino acids. Germline V gene data show CDR1 as SGHTA and CDR2 as FQGTGA. CDR3 in DNA: TGTTCCAGCAGCCCCTCCAAGGCCTTAAGCACAGATACGCAGTATTTT. Translating gives CSSSPSKALSTDTQYF.

The sample holds many counts of this clonotype. V is TRBV5-1 and J is TRBJ2-1; tentative D call: TRBD2 (5 bases). The CDR3 covers 14 residues. Germline V gene data show CDR1 as SGHRS and CDR2 as YFSETQ. Trimming cost V 3 bases and J 8 bases, with 15 bases left between them. The CDR3 reads CASSSTTDGHEQFF. The CDR3 DNA reads TGCGCCAGCAGCTCGACTACCGATGGGCATGAGCAGTTCTTC.

V is TRBV5-1 and J is TRBJ1-1; 9 nucleotides line up with TRBD1. With 4 bases clipped from V and 1 base from J, the junction kept 11 bases outside the gene matches. Germline lookup yields CDR1 SGHRS and CDR2 YFSETQ. CDR3 length: 17 amino acids. The CDR3 loop is CASSPTGTGPQNTEAFF. Here the CDR3 DNA reads TGCGCCAGCAGCCCCACCGGGACAGGGCCACAGAACACTGAAGCTTTCTTT.